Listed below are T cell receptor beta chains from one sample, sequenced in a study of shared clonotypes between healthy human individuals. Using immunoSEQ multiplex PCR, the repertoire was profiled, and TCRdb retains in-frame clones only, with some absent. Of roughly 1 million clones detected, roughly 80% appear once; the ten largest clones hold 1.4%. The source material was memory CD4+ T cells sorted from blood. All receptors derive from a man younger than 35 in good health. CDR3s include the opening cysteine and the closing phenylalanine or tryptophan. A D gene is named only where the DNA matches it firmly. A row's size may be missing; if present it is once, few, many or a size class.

CDR3aa: CASSPRWGASQETQYF
CDR3nt: TGTGCCAGCTCACCACGATGGGGGGCCTCCCAAGAGACCCAGTACTTC
v_gene: TRBV18
j_gene: TRBJ2-5
d_gene: -
abundance: once

CDR3aa: CASSYPRDEQFF
CDR3nt: TGTGCCAGCAGTTACCCCAGGGATGAGCAGTTCTTC
v_gene: TRBV6-6
j_gene: TRBJ2-1
d_gene: -
abundance: few

CDR3aa: CASSPKGQLLYGYTF
CDR3nt: TGTGCCAGCAGCCCAAAAGGACAGCTCCTATATGGCTACACCTTC
v_gene: TRBV7-2
j_gene: TRBJ1-2
d_gene: -
abundance: -

CDR3aa: CASSEYLRDGEKLFF
CDR3nt: TGTGCCAGCAGTGAGTACCTCAGGGATGGTGAAAAACTGTTTTTT
v_gene: TRBV6-1
j_gene: TRBJ1-4
d_gene: -
abundance: -

CDR3aa: CASSPGGATNEKLFF
CDR3nt: TGTGCTAGCAGCCCCGGGGGGGCAACTAATGAAAAACTGTTTTTT
v_gene: TRBV7-7
j_gene: TRBJ1-4
d_gene: -
abundance: few

CDR3aa: CASSPLAGGAYEQYF
CDR3nt: TGTGCCAGCAGCCCGCTAGCGGGAGGAGCCTACGAGCAGTACTTC
v_gene: TRBV5-5
j_gene: TRBJ2-7
d_gene: TRBD2
abundance: once

CDR3aa: CASSVDSGSGRAVYEQYF
CDR3nt: TGTGCCAGCAGCGTAGACTCCGGCTCCGGGAGGGCCGTGTACGAGCAGTACTTC
v_gene: TRBV9
j_gene: TRBJ2-7
d_gene: TRBD2
abundance: -

CDR3aa: CASSQDVFKGINRVNTQYF
CDR3nt: TGCGCCAGCAGCCAAGATGTATTTAAGGGCATCAATCGGGTTAATACGCAGTATTTT
v_gene: TRBV4-1
j_gene: TRBJ2-3
d_gene: -
abundance: -

CDR3aa: CARYRTRNTEAFF
CDR3nt: TGTGCCAGGTACAGGACGAGAAACACTGAAGCTTTCTTT
v_gene: TRBV6-6
j_gene: TRBJ1-1
d_gene: -
abundance: -

CDR3aa: CASSLGQGEQYF
CDR3nt: TGTGCCAGCAGCTTGGGACAGGGCGAGCAGTACTTC
v_gene: TRBV5-6
j_gene: TRBJ2-7
d_gene: TRBD1
abundance: -

CDR3aa: CATSRVRDGRVGIQYF
CDR3nt: TGTGCCACCAGCAGAGTAAGGGACGGTCGGGTTGGCATTCAGTACTTC
v_gene: TRBV15
j_gene: TRBJ2-4
d_gene: -
abundance: -

CDR3aa: CASSLEGNRYNEQFF
CDR3nt: TGTGCCAGCAGCTTAGAGGGAAATCGTTACAATGAGCAGTTCTTC
v_gene: TRBV7-2
j_gene: TRBJ2-1
d_gene: -
abundance: -

CDR3aa: CASSLSVGANVLTF
CDR3nt: TGTGCCAGCAGTTTGTCGGTGGGGGCCAACGTCCTGACTTTC
v_gene: TRBV28
j_gene: TRBJ2-6
d_gene: -
abundance: few

CDR3aa: CAITPISGANVLTF
CDR3nt: TGTGCCATCACCCCCATATCTGGGGCCAACGTCCTGACTTTC
v_gene: TRBV6-6
j_gene: TRBJ2-6
d_gene: -
abundance: -

CDR3aa: CASAPLGVGGTEAFF
CDR3nt: TGTGCCAGCGCACCCTTGGGGGTAGGAGGCACTGAAGCTTTCTTT
v_gene: TRBV27
j_gene: TRBJ1-1
d_gene: -
abundance: -

CDR3aa: CASSSFDRGNEQYF
CDR3nt: TGTGCCAGCAGCTCGTTCGACAGGGGGAACGAGCAGTACTTC
v_gene: TRBV7-3
j_gene: TRBJ2-7
d_gene: TRBD1
abundance: once

CDR3aa: CASSAGTSGGQYF
CDR3nt: TGTGCCAGCAGCGCCGGGACTAGCGGGGGGCAGTACTTC
v_gene: TRBV7-2
j_gene: TRBJ2-5
d_gene: TRBD2
abundance: -

CDR3aa: CASSFGPQGGNSPLHF
CDR3nt: TGCGCCAGCAGTTTTGGACCGCAGGGGGGTAATTCACCCCTCCACTTT
v_gene: TRBV5-1
j_gene: TRBJ1-6
d_gene: TRBD1
abundance: -

CDR3aa: CASSLGKTSTDTQYF
CDR3nt: TGCGCCAGCAGCTTGGGCAAGACTAGCACAGATACGCAGTATTTT
v_gene: TRBV5-1
j_gene: TRBJ2-3
d_gene: -
abundance: -

CDR3aa: CASSPPGAGGIEAFF
CDR3nt: TGTGCCAGCAGTCCCCCTGGGGCGGGCGGGATTGAAGCTTTCTTT
v_gene: TRBV6-6
j_gene: TRBJ1-1
d_gene: -
abundance: -

CDR3aa: CASRLGTLNTEAFF
CDR3nt: TGTGCCAGCAGGTTGGGAACGTTAAACACTGAAGCTTTCTTT
v_gene: TRBV2
j_gene: TRBJ1-1
d_gene: -
abundance: few

CDR3aa: CASSLGYATGTDTQYF
CDR3nt: TGTGCCAGCAGCTTAGGGTACGCGACGGGAACAGATACGCAGTATTTT
v_gene: TRBV7-9
j_gene: TRBJ2-3
d_gene: -
abundance: -

CDR3aa: CASSLGQTNTEAFF
CDR3nt: TGCGCCAGCAGCTTGGGACAGACGAACACTGAAGCTTTCTTT
v_gene: TRBV5-1
j_gene: TRBJ1-1
d_gene: -
abundance: -

CDR3aa: CASSRGGDWLGYEQYF
CDR3nt: TGTGCCAGCAGCCGGGGGGGAGATTGGCTAGGCTACGAGCAGTACTTC
v_gene: TRBV11-2
j_gene: TRBJ2-7
d_gene: TRBD2
abundance: -

CDR3aa: CASSSKGGTVRSHEQYF
CDR3nt: TGTGCCAGCAGCTCCAAGGGGGGGACAGTTCGTTCCCACGAGCAGTACTTC
v_gene: TRBV5-4
j_gene: TRBJ2-7
d_gene: -
abundance: -

CDR3aa: CASSQGGARNTIYF
CDR3nt: TGTGCCAGCTCTCAAGGGGGGGCGAGAAACACCATATATTTT
v_gene: TRBV6-1
j_gene: TRBJ1-3
d_gene: -
abundance: -

CDR3aa: CASSPSENYGYTF
CDR3nt: TGTGCCAGCTCACCGTCGGAAAACTATGGCTACACCTTC
v_gene: TRBV18
j_gene: TRBJ1-2
d_gene: -
abundance: once

CDR3aa: CSAPIGDTQYF
CDR3nt: TGCAGTGCCCCGATTGGAGATACGCAGTATTTT
v_gene: TRBV20-1
j_gene: TRBJ2-3
d_gene: -
abundance: -

CDR3aa: CASNRAGNSGANVLTF
CDR3nt: TGTGCCAGCAACCGGGCAGGCAACTCTGGGGCCAACGTCCTGACTTTC
v_gene: TRBV2
j_gene: TRBJ2-6
d_gene: -
abundance: many

CDR3aa: CASSLAWTDRLETQYF
CDR3nt: TGTGCTAGCAGCTTAGCCTGGACCGACAGGCTGGAGACCCAGTACTTC
v_gene: TRBV7-7
j_gene: TRBJ2-5
d_gene: -
abundance: -

CDR3aa: CASSGGALWTETQYF
CDR3nt: TGTGCCAGCAGTGGGGGGGCTTTGTGGACGGAGACCCAGTACTTC
v_gene: TRBV6-5
j_gene: TRBJ2-5
d_gene: -
abundance: many

CDR3aa: CASSLDLRTGGTDTQYF
CDR3nt: TGTGCCAGCAGCTTAGATCTTCGGACAGGGGGCACAGATACGCAGTATTTT
v_gene: TRBV11-2
j_gene: TRBJ2-3
d_gene: TRBD1
abundance: few

CDR3aa: CASSLTLSGTSTDTQYF
CDR3nt: TGCGCCAGCAGCTTGACCCTTAGCGGTACTAGCACAGATACGCAGTATTTT
v_gene: TRBV5-1
j_gene: TRBJ2-3
d_gene: -
abundance: -

CDR3aa: CASSPGQGVGAFF
CDR3nt: TGTGCCAGCAGCCCAGGACAGGGGGTCGGAGCTTTCTTT
v_gene: TRBV7-9
j_gene: TRBJ1-1
d_gene: TRBD1
abundance: few

CDR3aa: CASRAGRQLGIQETQYF
CDR3nt: TGTGCCAGCAGGGCAGGGCGTCAACTCGGCATCCAAGAGACCCAGTACTTC
v_gene: TRBV27
j_gene: TRBJ2-5
d_gene: -
abundance: -

CDR3aa: CASITDRGDSPLHF
CDR3nt: TGTGCCAGCATTACTGACAGGGGAGATTCACCCCTCCACTTT
v_gene: TRBV21-1
j_gene: TRBJ1-6
d_gene: -
abundance: -

CDR3aa: CASSPRRGPLETQYF
CDR3nt: TGCGCCAGCAGCCCCCGGCGGGGTCCTCTGGAGACCCAGTACTTC
v_gene: TRBV4-1
j_gene: TRBJ2-5
d_gene: -
abundance: -

CDR3aa: CASSVRGGLGGELFF
CDR3nt: TGTGCCAGCAGCGTCCGCGGGGGACTGGGCGGGGAGCTGTTTTTT
v_gene: TRBV9
j_gene: TRBJ2-2
d_gene: TRBD2
abundance: -

CDR3aa: CAISDRSYANTGELFF
CDR3nt: TGTGCCATCAGTGATCGCAGTTACGCGAACACCGGGGAGCTGTTTTTT
v_gene: TRBV10-3
j_gene: TRBJ2-2
d_gene: -
abundance: -

CDR3aa: CASSTETGSSYNSPLHF
CDR3nt: TGTGCCAGCAGCACAGAGACAGGCAGCTCCTATAATTCACCCCTCCACTTT
v_gene: TRBV7-2
j_gene: TRBJ1-6
d_gene: -
abundance: -

CDR3aa: CASSLATGYQPQHF
CDR3nt: TGTGCCAGCAGCTTAGCGACGGGATATCAGCCCCAGCATTTT
v_gene: TRBV7-8
j_gene: TRBJ1-5
d_gene: -
abundance: -

CDR3aa: CSVADISGSSSYNEQFF
CDR3nt: TGCAGCGTAGCTGACATATCGGGGTCGAGCTCCTACAATGAGCAGTTCTTC
v_gene: TRBV29-1
j_gene: TRBJ2-1
d_gene: -
abundance: many

CDR3aa: CASWGQGGNYGYTF
CDR3nt: TGTGCCAGCTGGGGACAGGGGGGTAACTATGGCTACACCTTC
v_gene: TRBV28
j_gene: TRBJ1-2
d_gene: TRBD1
abundance: -

CDR3aa: CASSPARTDSYEQYF
CDR3nt: TGTGCCAGCTCACCAGCAAGGACTGACTCCTACGAGCAGTACTTC
v_gene: TRBV18
j_gene: TRBJ2-7
d_gene: -
abundance: few

CDR3aa: CASSLGGSTRETQYF
CDR3nt: TGTGCCAGCAGCTTAGGAGGGAGTACCAGGGAGACCCAGTACTTC
v_gene: TRBV7-2
j_gene: TRBJ2-5
d_gene: -
abundance: -

CDR3aa: CASSQGWNSPLHF
CDR3nt: TGTGCCAGTAGTCAGGGGTGGAATTCACCCCTCCACTTT
v_gene: TRBV19
j_gene: TRBJ1-6
d_gene: -
abundance: -

CDR3aa: CASSLDKQGGGDTQYF
CDR3nt: TGCGCCAGCAGCTTGGATAAGCAGGGGGGCGGAGATACGCAGTATTTT
v_gene: TRBV5-1
j_gene: TRBJ2-3
d_gene: -
abundance: -

CDR3aa: CATHRGRGSEAFF
CDR3nt: TGTGCCACCCACAGGGGGCGCGGGTCTGAAGCTTTCTTT
v_gene: TRBV19
j_gene: TRBJ1-1
d_gene: TRBD1
abundance: -

CDR3aa: CASSLLRDLDTQYF
CDR3nt: TGCGCCAGCAGCCTATTACGGGATTTAGATACGCAGTATTTT
v_gene: TRBV5-1
j_gene: TRBJ2-3
d_gene: -
abundance: -

CDR3aa: CASTSSAGGNYGYTF
CDR3nt: TGTGCCAGCACCTCGTCGGCGGGGGGGAACTATGGCTACACCTTC
v_gene: TRBV2
j_gene: TRBJ1-2
d_gene: -
abundance: -

CDR3aa: CASSSISGTVSYEQYF
CDR3nt: TGTGCCAGCAGCTCCATCTCCGGGACAGTGTCCTACGAGCAGTACTTC
v_gene: TRBV11-2
j_gene: TRBJ2-7
d_gene: TRBD1
abundance: -

CDR3aa: CASSVSGGAALAKNIQYF
CDR3nt: TGTGCCAGCAGCGTTAGCGGGGGGGCCGCGCTAGCCAAAAACATTCAGTACTTC
v_gene: TRBV28
j_gene: TRBJ2-4
d_gene: TRBD2
abundance: -

CDR3aa: CASSLDRPLNTEAFF
CDR3nt: TGTGCCAGCAGCTTGGACAGACCTTTGAACACTGAAGCTTTCTTT
v_gene: TRBV5-4
j_gene: TRBJ1-1
d_gene: -
abundance: once